The 27 T cell receptor beta chains presented below share a single source sample, sequenced in a study of CD8 T cells in ankylosing spondylitis. Via MiXCR, TCRdb re-called the 5' RACE reads, giving one row per CDR3 protein. The sample has 300,000 to 350,000 distinct CDR3 sequences; about 14% are singletons. Sequenced material: blood, either unsorted or a sorted T cell fraction (not recorded which). The receptors derive from a male donor with ankylosing spondylitis or in good health (not recorded which).

Only a few counts were recorded for this clonotype. The V gene is TRBV3-1, the J gene TRBJ2-1, with 13 bases that match TRBD2. Trimming at V came to 5 bases and at J to 4 bases, leaving 14 bases not matched to a gene. Germline loops: CDR1 LGHDT, CDR2 YNNKEL (reference sequence). This CDR3 region has 19 residues. The CDR3 reads CASSAGRTSGGSIYNEQFF. In DNA form, the CDR3 reads TGTGCCAGCAGCGCCGGACGGACTAGCGGGGGCTCCATATACAATGAGCAGTTCTTC.

This chain uses TRBV11-2 with TRBJ1-1; D not resolved. V was pared by 3 bases and J by 1 base, with 9 bases between. Germline lookup yields CDR1 SGHAT and CDR2 FQNNGV. The CDR3 runs to 14 residues. The CDR3 loop reads CASSFNWGNTEAFF. The CDR3 coding sequence is TGTGCCAGCAGCTTCAATTGGGGGAACACTGAAGCTTTCTTT.

The V gene is TRBV5-1, the J gene TRBJ2-6; maybe TRBD1 (6 bases). Trimming shortened V by 3 bases and J by 0 bases, and 13 bases separated the two germline ends. Germline CDR1 SGHRS, CDR2 YFSETQ. CDR3 length: 17 residues. CDR3 bases: TGCGCCAGCAGCTCTTCTGTACAGGGCTCTGGGGCCAACGTCCTGACTTTC. This gives the protein CASSSSVQGSGANVLTF.

This clonotype was recorded a few times. The gene calls are TRBV4-1 and TRBJ1-5; the match to TRBD1 covers 8 bases. The trim removed 1 base at V and 9 bases at J, leaving 11 bases unmatched. Germline lookup yields CDR1 MGHRA and CDR2 YSYEKL. This CDR3 contains 16 residues. Here the CDR3 DNA reads TGCGCCAGCAGCCAAGGACGGGACAGGTCAAATGGGCCCCAGCATTTT. Translated: CASSQGRDRSNGPQHF.

This clonotype occurred a few times. The V gene is TRBV29-1, the J gene TRBJ2-5; D may be TRBD1 or TRBD2 (5 bases each). The germline V gene has CDR1 SQVTM and CDR2 ANQGSEA. The CDR3 has 14 residues. The V end was cut by 6 bases, the J end by 0 bases, with 14 bases between. The CDR3 here is CSVRDVKYQETQYF. CDR3 DNA sequence: TGCAGCGTCCGGGACGTTAAGTACCAAGAGACCCAGTACTTC.

V gene TRBV15 combines with J gene TRBJ2-6; D unresolved. Germline V CDR1 and CDR2: LNHNV, YYDKDF (reference sequence). The CDR3 length is 15 residues. Trimming removed 1 base at V and 4 bases at J, with 8 bases between. CDR3 in amino acids: CATSRGSLGANVLTF. CDR3 DNA: TGTGCCACCAGCAGAGGTAGTTTAGGGGCCAACGTCCTGACTTTC.

The V and J genes are TRBV6-5 and TRBJ2-3; 8 positions match TRBD2. This CDR3 region has 17 residues. CDR1 and CDR2 from the germline V gene are MNHEY and SVGAGI. Trimming took 2 bases from V and 2 from J; bases not matched to a gene: 9. CDR3 sequence (DNA): TGTGCCAGCAGTTACGGGTCACTAGCGGTTGTCACAGATACGCAGTATTTT. Amino acid sequence: CASSYGSLAVVTDTQYF.

This clonotype was seen a few times. This chain joins TRBV2 and TRBJ2-2; 9 nucleotides agree with TRBD1. Germline V gene sequence: CDR1 SNHLY, CDR2 FYNNEI. This CDR3 contains 14 residues. V was clipped by 7 bases and J by 5 bases; unmatched bases: 5. CDR3 bases: TGTGCCAGCATCGGGACAGGGCGGACCGGGGAGCTGTTTTTT. It translates to CASIGTGRTGELFF.

This clonotype was seen ten or more times. The CDR3: CASSASGTDTQYF. The CDR3, as DNA: TGTGCCAGCAGTGCTAGCGGCACAGATACGCAGTATTTT. V and J are TRBV6-4 and TRBJ2-3; a weak D match, TRBD2 (6 bases). The CDR3 spans 13 residues. Germline V CDR1 and CDR2: MRHNA, SNTAGT. V lost 4 bases and J lost 1, with 6 bases in between.

The rearrangement links TRBV20-1 to TRBJ2-2; D is undetermined. The germline V gene encodes CDR1 DFQATT and CDR2 SNEGSKA (reference sequence). The V gene lost 5 bases and the J gene lost 3 bases, with 10 bases spanning the gap. The CDR3 has 13 residues. The CDR3 loop is CSAQDGHTGELFF. In DNA, the CDR3 is TGCAGTGCTCAAGACGGGCACACCGGGGAGCTGTTTTTT.

The rearrangement uses TRBV12-3 or TRBV12-4 and TRBJ2-5, with 13 bases lining up with TRBD2. This CDR3 has 14 residues. The V segment lost 7 bases and the J segment 5 bases; nucleotides outside the gene matches: 4. CDR3 nucleotides: TGTGCCAGCAAAGGGACTAGCGGGGTTGAGACCCAGTACTTC. Its translation is CASKGTSGVETQYF.

The chain employs TRBV30 and TRBJ2-5, with D hard to call. Germline CDR1 GTSNPN, CDR2 SVGIG (reference sequence). Trimming removed 3 bases at V and 5 bases at J, with 7 bases between. This CDR3 is built from 11 residues. The CDR3 region has the DNA TGTGCCTGGAGGGGTCTGGAGACCCAGTACTTC. Its translation is CAWRGLETQYF.

This clonotype was observed a few times. The J gene is TRBJ2-7, the V gene TRBV12-3 or TRBV12-4, with TRBD1 as a possible D gene (6 bases). Deletions cut 4 bases from V and 0 bases from J, with 16 bases between. CDR3 length: 16 amino acids. This chain's CDR3 is CASSSGTRSSSYEQYF. DNA for the CDR3: TGTGCCAGCAGTTCCGGGACAAGGAGTAGCTCCTACGAGCAGTACTTC.

This clonotype has a handful of counts. V is TRBV20-1 and J is TRBJ1-2, with D unclear. V was clipped by 2 bases and J by 6 bases, with 13 bases between them. There are 13 residues in the CDR3. The germline CDR1 and CDR2 sequences are DFQATT and SNEGSKA (reference sequence). The CDR3 bases are TGCAGTGCTAGAAATGAGGGAGGGAATGGCTACACCTTC. Translated: CSARNEGGNGYTF.

The V call is TRBV5-1, the J call TRBJ2-3, with D possibly being TRBD1 or TRBD2 (7 bases each). The CDR3 is 16 residues long. Between the trimmed V and J ends, which lost 3 bases and 2 bases, there was a span of 16 bases. Germline V lookup: CDR1 SGHRS, CDR2 YFSETQ. The CDR3, as DNA: TGCGCCAGCAGCTGGGGGGGACAGAGGTCCACAGATACGCAGTATTTT. Protein: CASSWGGQRSTDTQYF.

The sample holds one count of this clonotype. This may be a read error: a much more frequent sequence differs by one nucleotide. The J gene is TRBJ2-1, the V gene TRBV29-1, with D maybe TRBD2 (6 bases). The CDR3 runs to 14 residues. CDR1 is SQVTM, CDR2 ANQGSEA, per germline. DNA for the CDR3: TGCGGCGTTCTACGGGACTCCCGGGGGAATGAGCAGTTCTTC. Translating it yields CGVLRDSRGNEQFF.

Here the CDR3 DNA reads TGTGCCATCAGTGAGCGAGGGAGCTCCTACAATGAGCAGTTCTTC. It codes for CAISERGSSYNEQFF. The genes are TRBV10-3 and TRBJ2-1, with a possible D match to TRBD2 (5 bases). The CDR3 runs to 15 residues. Trimming cost V 2 bases and J 0 bases, with 8 bases left between them. Germline values: CDR1 ENHRY, CDR2 SYGVKD.

This clonotype has at least ten counts. J is TRBJ1-2 and V is TRBV10-3, with D perhaps matching TRBD1 (6 bases). Germline values: CDR1 ENHRY, CDR2 SYGVKD. The CDR3 is made up of 15 amino acids. V was trimmed by 8 bases and J by 6 bases, leaving 22 bases between them. The chain's CDR3 is CAIEKARGSENGYTF. CDR3 bases: TGTGCCATCGAAAAGGCGAGGGGGAGCGAAAATGGCTACACCTTC.

This clonotype appeared a few times. J is TRBJ2-1 and V is TRBV12-3 or TRBV12-4; D may correspond to TRBD1 or TRBD2 (5 bases each). There are 14 residues in the CDR3. Trimming took 5 bases from V and 8 from J, leaving 16 bases between them. CDR3 in DNA: TGTGCCAGCAGTCTGGGACGCCCCCCTTATGAGCAGTTCTTC. Amino acids: CASSLGRPPYEQFF.

This clonotype was observed many times. The chain is built from TRBV12-3 or TRBV12-4 and TRBJ2-1, with TRBD2 matching 14 bases. CDR3 length: 15 amino acids. The junction had 4 bases not matched to a gene; V was cut back by 6 bases and J by 6 bases. The CDR3 sequence: CASSYGLAGGNEQFF. In nucleotides, the CDR3 is TGTGCCAGCAGCTATGGACTAGCGGGAGGCAATGAGCAGTTCTTC.

V gene TRBV24-1 combines with J gene TRBJ2-7; TRBD1 aligns across 7 bases. V lost 3 bases, J lost 2 bases, and 18 bases stayed unmatched. The CDR3 has 19 amino acids. Germline assignment: CDR1 KGHDR and CDR2 SFDVKD. CDR3 region: CATSDPIPLYRGHAYEQYF. In DNA, the CDR3 is TGTGCCACCAGTGATCCAATACCCTTATACAGGGGTCACGCCTACGAGCAGTACTTC.

This clonotype was seen a few times. The genes are TRBV6-5 and TRBJ2-2, with D perhaps TRBD2 (6 bases). CDR3 size: 16 residues. The V and J ends lost 4 bases and 3 bases respectively, with 15 bases between them. CDR1 is MNHEY, CDR2 SVGAGI, per germline. CDR3 sequence: CASSSARIADTGELFF. In nucleotides, the CDR3 is TGTGCCAGCAGTTCGGCCCGCATAGCGGACACCGGGGAGCTGTTTTTT.

A few counts support this clonotype. The rearrangement links TRBV10-3 to TRBJ1-6; D is unresolved. Germline CDR1 ENHRY, CDR2 SYGVKD. With 3 bases removed from V and 7 bases from J, the gap between germline ends came to 10 bases. The CDR3 runs 14 residues. CDR3 residues: CAISEQDLNSPLHF. CDR3 nucleotides: TGTGCCATCAGTGAACAAGACCTCAATTCACCCCTCCACTTT.

The chain employs TRBV12-5 and TRBJ1-1; maybe TRBD1 (6 bases). This CDR3 region has 16 residues. Germline V CDR1 and CDR2: LGHNT, FRNRAP. Trimming pared 5 bases from V and 7 bases from J, leaving 23 bases between. CDR3 in amino acids: CASGLDDYRVKSEAFF. In DNA form, the CDR3 reads TGTGCTAGTGGTCTCGATGACTACAGGGTTAAGAGTGAAGCTTTCTTT.

This clonotype was picked up many times. The chain recombines TRBV6-5 with TRBJ1-4; tentative D call: TRBD1 (5 bases). V was shortened by 0 bases and J by 7 bases, with 9 bases between the two germline ends. The germline V gene encodes CDR1 MNHEY and CDR2 SVGAGI. The CDR3 totals 14 residues. The CDR3 reads CASSYSNQGEKLFF. CDR3 in DNA: TGTGCCAGCAGTTACTCGAATCAGGGTGAAAAACTGTTTTTT.

This clonotype appeared many times. J is TRBJ2-2 and V is TRBV21-1; the D segment call TRBD1 is taken from the table without a DNA check. TRBV21-1 is termed a pseudogene. There are 17 residues in the CDR3. The CDR3 loop is CASRNQGGPINTGELFF. The CDR3 region has the DNA TGTGCCAGCAGGAACCAGGGGGGCCCTATTAACACCGGGGAGCTGTTTTTT.

The V and J genes are TRBV7-2 and TRBJ2-3, with D unclear. CDR3 size: 13 residues. Germline assignment: CDR1 SGHTA and CDR2 FQGNSA. Trimming took 5 bases from V and 7 from J, leaving 13 bases between them. The CDR3 reads CASSPADGYTQYF. The CDR3 nucleotides are TGTGCCAGCAGCCCCGCTGACGGATATACGCAGTATTTT.